Listed below are T cell receptor beta chains from one sample, sequenced in a study of T cells after yellow fever vaccination. In TCRdb, the 5' RACE reads were re-called with MiXCR into one record per CDR3 protein. The sample shows some 350,000 distinct CDR3 sequences, 4.1% of them seen only once. Specimen: PBMCs, collected 5 days after the yellow fever booster vaccination. These receptors were taken from a young man who received the YFV17D yellow fever vaccine. CDR3s include the opening cysteine and the closing phenylalanine or tryptophan. The order of the fields is D gene, J gene, V gene, clone size, CDR3 protein, CDR3 DNA. D genes are given only for firm matches. Expanded clones get a size class; other rows say once, few or many, or leave the size out.

d_call: TRBD2
j_call: TRBJ2-5
v_call: TRBV6-6
clone_size: few
cdr3_aa: CASSYSIMSGAGETQYF
cdr3_nt: TGTGCCAGCAGTTACTCGATAATGAGCGGGGCTGGAGAGACCCAGTACTTC

d_call: -
j_call: TRBJ1-2
v_call: TRBV6-5
clone_size: -
cdr3_aa: CASRDSANYGYTF
cdr3_nt: TGTGCCAGCAGAGACAGCGCTAACTATGGCTACACCTTC

d_call: -
j_call: TRBJ1-2
v_call: TRBV12-5
clone_size: few
cdr3_aa: CASGLVPSRNYGYTF
cdr3_nt: TGTGCTAGTGGTTTGGTACCAAGCAGGAACTATGGCTACACCTTC

d_call: -
j_call: TRBJ2-1
v_call: TRBV5-5
clone_size: many
cdr3_aa: CASSPGPGVNEQFF
cdr3_nt: TGTGCCAGCAGCCCGGGGCCCGGGGTCAATGAGCAGTTCTTC

d_call: TRBD2
j_call: TRBJ2-5
v_call: TRBV7-2
clone_size: few
cdr3_aa: CASRASGVVQETQYF
cdr3_nt: TGTGCCAGTCGTGCTAGCGGGGTGGTCCAAGAGACCCAGTACTTC

d_call: -
j_call: TRBJ1-5
v_call: TRBV27
clone_size: many
cdr3_aa: CASSTLPRAPNQPQHF
cdr3_nt: TGTGCCAGCAGCACCCTTCCCCGGGCCCCCAATCAGCCCCAGCATTTT

d_call: TRBD2
j_call: TRBJ2-1
v_call: TRBV6-5
clone_size: few
cdr3_aa: CASSYSTSGGSYNEQFF
cdr3_nt: TGTGCCAGCAGTTATTCGACTAGCGGAGGCTCCTACAATGAGCAGTTCTTC

d_call: -
j_call: TRBJ2-3
v_call: TRBV9
clone_size: many
cdr3_aa: CASSGVTDTQYF
cdr3_nt: TGTGCCAGCAGCGGGGTCACAGATACGCAGTATTTT

d_call: -
j_call: TRBJ2-7
v_call: TRBV19
clone_size: few
cdr3_aa: CASSMRSALIYEQYF
cdr3_nt: TGTGCCAGTAGTATGAGGTCGGCCCTGATCTACGAGCAGTACTTC

d_call: -
j_call: TRBJ2-5
v_call: TRBV4-3
clone_size: few
cdr3_aa: CASSQDWVPPSQKGETQYF
cdr3_nt: TGCGCCAGCAGCCAAGATTGGGTCCCCCCTTCGCAAAAGGGGGAGACCCAGTACTTC

d_call: -
j_call: TRBJ2-2
v_call: TRBV29-1
clone_size: few
cdr3_aa: CSVGSTDATGELFF
cdr3_nt: TGCAGCGTTGGTTCGACAGACGCCACCGGGGAGCTGTTTTTT

d_call: -
j_call: TRBJ1-5
v_call: TRBV3-1
clone_size: -
cdr3_aa: CASSLAANQPQHF
cdr3_nt: TGTGCCAGCAGCCTGGCGGCTAACCAGCCCCAGCATTTT

d_call: -
j_call: TRBJ2-3
v_call: TRBV7-3
clone_size: many
cdr3_aa: CASSSGPIDTQYF
cdr3_nt: TGTGCCAGCAGCTCCGGACCCATAGATACGCAGTATTTT

d_call: -
j_call: TRBJ1-4
v_call: TRBV7-6
clone_size: many
cdr3_aa: CASSLWNEKLFF
cdr3_nt: TGTGCCAGCAGCCTGTGGAATGAAAAACTGTTTTTT

d_call: -
j_call: TRBJ2-1
v_call: TRBV7-2
clone_size: many
cdr3_aa: CASSLAGGANNEQFF
cdr3_nt: TGTGCCAGCAGCTTAGCGGGCGGGGCCAACAATGAGCAGTTCTTC

d_call: -
j_call: TRBJ1-6
v_call: TRBV6-2/TRBV6-3
clone_size: -
cdr3_aa: CATRDPYVVTPLHF
cdr3_nt: TGTGCCACCCGGGACCCCTACGTCGTAACACCCCTCCACTTT

d_call: -
j_call: TRBJ1-1
v_call: TRBV5-1
clone_size: few
cdr3_aa: CASSWGYGRENTEAFF
cdr3_nt: TGCGCCAGCAGCTGGGGTTACGGCAGAGAGAACACTGAAGCTTTCTTT

d_call: TRBD1
j_call: TRBJ2-2
v_call: TRBV5-1
clone_size: few
cdr3_aa: CASSKTGTDNTGELFF
cdr3_nt: TGCGCCAGCAGCAAAACCGGGACAGACAACACCGGGGAGCTGTTTTTT

d_call: TRBD2
j_call: TRBJ2-3
v_call: TRBV4-1
clone_size: -
cdr3_aa: CASSQLAGGPDTQYF
cdr3_nt: TGCGCCAGCAGCCAACTAGCGGGGGGGCCAGATACGCAGTATTTT

d_call: TRBD1
j_call: TRBJ1-2
v_call: TRBV7-2
clone_size: -
cdr3_aa: CASSPDRGFMGGYTF
cdr3_nt: TGTGCCAGCAGCCCGGACAGGGGGTTTATGGGTGGCTACACCTTC

d_call: -
j_call: TRBJ2-5
v_call: TRBV20-1
clone_size: -
cdr3_aa: CSAREWGKETQYF
cdr3_nt: TGCAGTGCTAGAGAATGGGGGAAAGAGACCCAGTACTTC

d_call: TRBD1
j_call: TRBJ2-5
v_call: TRBV5-1
clone_size: many
cdr3_aa: CASSPLTGGLETQYF
cdr3_nt: TGCGCCAGCAGCCCCCTGACAGGGGGGTTGGAGACCCAGTACTTC

d_call: -
j_call: TRBJ2-1
v_call: TRBV5-1
clone_size: few
cdr3_aa: CASSLAYLDNEQFF
cdr3_nt: TGCGCCAGCAGCTTGGCTTATTTGGACAATGAGCAGTTCTTC

d_call: TRBD2
j_call: TRBJ2-1
v_call: TRBV29-1
clone_size: many
cdr3_aa: CSVNVLAGRYNEQFF
cdr3_nt: TGCAGCGTTAATGTCCTAGCGGGGCGCTACAATGAGCAGTTCTTC

d_call: -
j_call: TRBJ1-1
v_call: TRBV6-2/TRBV6-3
clone_size: -
cdr3_aa: CASSFIGGKNTEAFF
cdr3_nt: TGTGCCAGCAGTTTTATCGGTGGAAAAAACACTGAAGCTTTCTTT

d_call: -
j_call: TRBJ1-3
v_call: TRBV18
clone_size: few
cdr3_aa: CASSPQGDSRGNTIYF
cdr3_nt: TGTGCCAGCTCACCACAGGGGGACTCCAGGGGAAACACCATATATTTT

d_call: -
j_call: TRBJ2-7
v_call: TRBV7-3
clone_size: many
cdr3_aa: CASSLSPGGEQYF
cdr3_nt: TGTGCCAGCAGCTTATCTCCCGGGGGTGAGCAGTACTTC

d_call: TRBD1
j_call: TRBJ1-2
v_call: TRBV27
clone_size: -
cdr3_aa: CASSSMTGGFGYTF
cdr3_nt: TGTGCCAGCAGTTCAATGACAGGGGGGTTTGGCTACACCTTC